Sequencing of this TCR beta chain was carried out in a study of identical twins. General study points: Fewer insertions characterized abundant cord blood beta clonotypes, whereas memory repertoires showed none. Analyses of zero insertions could be partly confounded by invariant MAIT and iNKT cells.

A universal primer binding site was introduced by template switching. The final cDNA contained unique molecular identifiers. MiXCR, applied by TCRdb to the 5' RACE reads, yields one record per CDR3 protein. The sample has around 340,000 distinct CDR3 sequences, around 9% seen once. Details on this clonotype: The antigen is not known.

The germline V gene encodes CDR1 SGHVS and CDR2 FNYEAQ. This CDR3 spans 13 amino acids. Trimming took 5 bases from V and 9 from J, leaving 17 bases between them. The source of this sequence is a woman in her forties or fifties in good health. The chain links TRBV7-6 to TRBJ2-7, with D possibly called TRBD1 or TRBD2 (5 bases each). The sequenced sample consisted of naive T cells sorted from blood. CDR3 DNA sequence: TGTGCCAGCAGCCCCCGGGACCGCGGTTTGCAGTACGTC. It yields the protein CASSPRDRGLQYV.